The T cell receptor (beta chain) under discussion was sequenced for a study of blood T cell repertoires in COVID-19. Study background: COVID-19 samples collected from the United States, Italy and Spain covered acute and convalescent phases. Sources were T cells, B-cell-depleted T cells, or PBMCs; the material itself was cDNA or gDNA.

Authors' processing steps: Nucleated cell counts were estimated from reference gene primer amplification. The data were produced by immunoSEQ multiplex PCR, yet TCRdb's version contains in-frame clones alone and is incomplete. V and J calls and clone size are as listed in that table; D and trimming were resolved from the DNA. The table includes about 260,000 clones, about 90% detected once. CDR3 length equals 16 residues. CDR1 is SGDLS and CDR2 is YYNGEE in the germline V gene. Germline trimming cut 3 bases from V and 3 bases from J; bases unmatched to any gene: 9. Individuals aged about 18 to 100 years were recruited from about two dozen US areas.

The sequence came from a woman between 25 and 40 years old with acute COVID-19. Sequenced sample: PBMCs or T cells enriched from blood (not recorded which). V usage is TRBV9 and J usage is TRBJ2-3; 8 bases are shared with TRBD2. CDR3 in DNA: TGTGCCAGCAGCGGGTCAAGCGGGAGTATAACAGATACGCAGTATTTT. This codes for CASSGSSGSITDTQYF.